One T cell receptor (beta chain) is described in this entry. Its antigen is unknown. Time point: blood from clinic visit 5 months post-surgery; TSC patient then seizure free. Surgery cases with the highest brain T cell transcript signatures were chosen for sequencing. Before surgery, patients took at least one anti-epileptic drug. This sample is drawn from a study of brain T cells in children with intractable seizures. Findings of the study overall: Patients' HCMV serostatus was unknown; virus specificity rests on CDR3 similarity alone.

CDR3 length equals 13 residues. Germline CDR1 LNHDA, CDR2 SQIVND (reference sequence). The V and J ends lost 2 bases and 2 bases respectively, with 6 bases between them. TCRdb keeps only in-frame clones here, not all; method: immunoSEQ multiplex PCR. The table includes hundreds of thousands of clones, more than 85% detected once. The V and J genes are TRBV19 and TRBJ1-1, with no clear D. The TCR originated in a boy under three years old with tuberous sclerosis and intractable seizures. This specimen was peripheral blood, taken roughly 5 months after surgery. CDR3: CASSIFGNTEAFF. The DNA of the CDR3 is TGTGCCAGTAGTATATTTGGCAACACTGAAGCTTTCTTT.